The next 23 T cell receptor beta chains were all read from a single sample in a study of T cell responses to AZD1222 COVID-19 vaccine (dated by TCRdb to the early 2020s). Libraries were prepared through the immunoSEQ multiplex PCR assay. As stored in TCRdb, this immuneACCESS dataset retains in-frame rearrangements with V and J assigned. A fraction of the clones does not appear; measured against another copy, unresolved V genes explain less than half of the discrepancy, and the remainder lacks a known reason. Within this sample are around 130,000 clones, with 80% to 95% of them counted one time only. The ten top clones hold about 3% of the sample. Reading the label with the study, this specimen's time point is: baseline before first vaccination. The sample in question was peripheral blood, obtained on day 0 of AZD1222 vaccination. The receptors were sampled from an adult in good health.

The chain carries TRBV11-2 and TRBJ2-7; D is tentatively TRBD1 or TRBD2 (5 bases each). Germline CDR1 reads SGHAT; CDR2 reads FQNNGV. V was clipped by 0 bases and J by 6 bases, with 12 bases between them. This CDR3 spans 14 amino acids. In DNA, the CDR3 is TGTGCCAGCAGCTTAGAGCCCTCGGGGACCGAGCAGTACTTC. Translation: CASSLEPSGTEQYF.

V usage is TRBV28 and J usage is TRBJ1-2, with D perhaps matching TRBD1 (6 bases). Trimming left V 5 bases short and J 8 bases short, with 18 bases between. The length of the CDR3 is 14 residues. Germline CDR1 MDHEN, CDR2 SYDVKM. Here the CDR3 reads CASSIQNPQGGYTF. CDR3 DNA: TGTGCCAGCAGTATACAAAATCCCCAGGGGGGCTACACCTTC.

The rearrangement links TRBV19 to TRBJ2-2, with 7 bases that match TRBD2. The CDR3 extends over 14 amino acids. After removal of 3 bases from V and 4 bases from J, the junction contained 2 bases not matched to a gene. Per the germline V gene, CDR1 is LNHDA and CDR2 is SQIVND (reference sequence). The CDR3: CASSISGGTGELFF. For the CDR3, the DNA is TGTGCCAGTAGTATTTCGGGGGGCACCGGGGAGCTGTTTTTT.

V gene TRBV6-2 or TRBV6-3 combines with J gene TRBJ2-7; 9 nucleotides match TRBD2. This CDR3 is built from 17 residues. Germline V gene sequence: CDR1 MNHEY, CDR2 SVGEGT. V shed 0 bases and J 3 bases; nucleotides not matched to a gene: 9. CDR3 sequence reads: CASSYSPSGMWFYEQYF. DNA for the CDR3: TGTGCCAGCAGTTACTCGCCTAGCGGGATGTGGTTCTACGAGCAGTACTTC.

The J gene is TRBJ1-4, the V gene TRBV5-1; a weak D match, TRBD1 (6 bases). Germline loops: CDR1 SGHRS, CDR2 YFSETQ. The V gene lost 4 bases and the J gene lost 5 bases, with 15 bases spanning the gap. The CDR3 is 15 amino acids. The CDR3 region is CASSPGGTNNEKLFF. CDR3 nucleotides: TGCGCCAGCAGCCCTGGGGGGACAAACAATGAAAAACTGTTTTTT.

The chain recombines TRBV6-6 with TRBJ2-3, with TRBD2 matching 14 bases. This CDR3 comprises 16 residues. V shed 0 bases, J shed 11 bases, and the junction held 7 bases outside the gene matches. Germline assignment: CDR1 MNHNY and CDR2 SVGAGI (reference sequence). The CDR3: CASSYSVGTSGSEQYF. The CDR3 nucleotides are TGTGCCAGCAGTTACTCTGTCGGGACTAGCGGGAGCGAGCAGTATTTT.

The rearrangement uses TRBV28 and TRBJ1-2; maybe TRBD1 (5 bases). The CDR3 is 14 residues long. From germline, CDR1 is MDHEN and CDR2 SYDVKM. The ends were cut back, 2 bases at V and 4 bases at J, with 11 bases in the middle. The DNA of the CDR3 is TGTGCCAGCAGTTTACAGGGTAGAGGCTATGGCTACACCTTC. Its protein product is CASSLQGRGYGYTF.

V and J are TRBV4-3 and TRBJ1-1, with D unclear. V was cut by 0 bases and J by 6 bases, with 8 bases left in between. Germline CDR1 is LGHNA and CDR2 is YSLEER. The CDR3 extends over 13 amino acids. The CDR3 DNA is TGCGCCAGCAGCCAAGAGCCAGGATCTGAAGCTTTCTTT. Protein: CASSQEPGSEAFF.

The gene calls are TRBV7-9 and TRBJ2-1; D gene uncertain. V was cut by 6 bases and J by 8 bases, with 11 bases left in between. This CDR3 region has 12 residues. Germline CDR1 reads SEHNR; CDR2 reads FQNEAQ (reference sequence). CDR3 nucleotide sequence: TGTGCCAGCAGATCGCTTTACGATGAGCAGTTCTTC. Translation: CASRSLYDEQFF.

The CDR3 DNA sequence: TGTGCCAGCAGCCTTGTGTCGGAAGGGTCCTATGGCTACACCTTC. It yields the protein CASSLVSEGSYGYTF. The chain couples TRBV28 to TRBJ1-2; no firm D call. The V and J ends lost 6 bases and 4 bases respectively, with 18 bases between them. This CDR3 has 15 residues. Germline V lookup: CDR1 MDHEN, CDR2 SYDVKM.

This clone has a handful of counts. The gene calls are TRBV28 and TRBJ1-3, with D perhaps matching TRBD1 (5 bases). The CDR3 totals 15 residues. V was shortened by 2 bases and J by 4 bases, with 12 bases between the two germline ends. Germline V gene data show CDR1 as MDHEN and CDR2 as SYDVKM. The CDR3 nucleotides are TGTGCCAGCAGTTTAACCAGGGTGCTCGGAAACACCATATATTTT. Protein product: CASSLTRVLGNTIYF.

The V and J genes are TRBV28 and TRBJ2-7, with 8 bases identical to TRBD1. The CDR3 is 17 residues long. Germline-derived CDR1 and CDR2 are MDHEN and SYDVKM. The J segment lost 4 bases and the V segment lost 0 bases, leaving 11 bases of the junction unmatched. The DNA for the CDR3 is TGTGCCAGCAGTTTATGGGGGGGTACAGGGGGTTCGTACGAGCAGTACTTC. This gives the protein CASSLWGGTGGSYEQYF.

The CDR3 DNA sequence: TGTGCCAGCAGCTTAGATCCAGGGGGCACTGAAGCTTTCTTT. Protein sequence: CASSLDPGGTEAFF. V is TRBV9 and J is TRBJ1-1, with 7 bases fitting TRBD1. V lost 4 bases and J lost 4; bases outside the gene matches: 7. The CDR3 length is 14 residues. Germline V gene sequence: CDR1 SGDLS, CDR2 YYNGEE.

The V and J genes are TRBV29-1 and TRBJ1-1, with D perhaps TRBD1 (6 bases). CDR1 SQVTM and CDR2 ANQGSEA come from the germline V gene. Between the trimmed V and J ends, which lost 4 bases and 6 bases, there was a span of 12 bases. This CDR3 contains 12 residues. This CDR3 is CSVAGEIAEAFF. CDR3 nucleotides: TGCAGCGTTGCAGGGGAGATAGCTGAAGCTTTCTTT.

V usage is TRBV6-1 and J usage is TRBJ1-2; D uncertain. Germline CDR1 and CDR2: MNHNS and SASEGT. The CDR3 length is 13 residues. Trimming cost V 1 base and J 6 bases, with 9 bases left between them. Here the CDR3 DNA reads TGTGCCAGCAGTGAAGAGAGATTGGATGGCTACACCTTC. It yields the protein CASSEERLDGYTF.

V usage is TRBV28 and J usage is TRBJ2-7, with D uncertain. In germline, CDR1 is MDHEN, CDR2 SYDVKM. The CDR3 spans 13 residues. With 7 bases removed from V and 2 bases from J, the gap between germline ends came to 12 bases. CDR3 in amino acids: CASTAAPPYEQYF. The DNA for the CDR3 is TGTGCCAGCACTGCGGCCCCCCCCTACGAGCAGTACTTC.

The chain couples TRBV6-1 to TRBJ1-2, with 10 bases that match TRBD1. The CDR3 contains 15 residues. Germline V gene sequence: CDR1 MNHNS, CDR2 SASEGT. Unmatched junction bases numbered 9, after V lost 0 bases and J lost 11 bases. CDR3 nucleotide sequence: TGTGCCAGCAGTGAAGCGCTAGGGACAGGGGTGCGATACACCTTC. This translates into CASSEALGTGVRYTF.

The rearrangement links TRBV3-1 (or the pseudogene TRBV3-2) to TRBJ2-7; weak D call: TRBD2 (5 bases). Germline loops: CDR1 LGHDT, CDR2 YNNKEL (reference sequence). V was cut by 0 bases and J by 5 bases, with 14 bases left in between. The CDR3 is made up of 15 amino acids. The chain's CDR3 is CASSQDHVAGNEQYF. CDR3 DNA sequence: TGTGCCAGCAGCCAAGATCACGTTGCCGGGAACGAGCAGTACTTC.

The gene calls are TRBV27 and TRBJ2-5, with TRBD2 matching 14 bases. The CDR3 totals 15 residues. The trim removed 6 bases at V and 5 bases at J, leaving 5 bases unmatched. Germline V gene lookup returns CDR1 MNHEY and CDR2 SMNVEV (reference sequence). CDR3 bases: TGTGCCAGCAGGCGACTAGCGGGAGGGAAGGAGACCCAGTACTTC. It is translated as CASRRLAGGKETQYF.

V usage is TRBV5-4 and J usage is TRBJ2-5; the D is unclear. CDR1 is SGHNT and CDR2 is YYREEE in the germline V gene (reference sequence). Deletions cut 0 bases from V and 4 bases from J, with 7 bases between. This CDR3 spans 13 amino acids. Here the CDR3 DNA reads TGTGCCAGCAGCTTGGGGGCCCGAGAGACCCAGTACTTC. Protein sequence: CASSLGARETQYF.

This clone was observed a handful of times. CDR3 loop: CASSTMGGHNTEAFF. As DNA, the CDR3 is TGTGCCAGCAGCACGATGGGAGGTCATAACACTGAAGCTTTCTTT. J is TRBJ1-1 and V is TRBV5-6; D is unclear. The ends were cut back, 4 bases at V and 2 bases at J, with 15 bases in the middle. CDR1 and CDR2 (germline): SGHDT, YYEEEE. The CDR3 length is 15 residues.

The chain uses TRBV5-1 and TRBJ1-2; 9 nucleotides match TRBD1. Trimming at V came to 4 bases and at J to 1 base, leaving 5 bases not matched to a gene. The germline V gene encodes CDR1 SGHRS and CDR2 YFSETQ. The CDR3 is 15 residues long. CDR3 in DNA: TGCGCCAGCAGCCGAGGGACAGGGAGTAACTATGGCTACACCTTC. Translation gives CASSRGTGSNYGYTF. The variable domain in full, with the rest retrieved from reference TRBV5-1 and TRBJ1-2, is KAGVTQTPRYLIKTRGQQVTLSCSPISGHRSVSWYQQTPGQGLQFLFEYFSETQRNKGNFPGRFSGRQFSNSRSEMNVSTLELGDSALYLCASSRGTGSNYGYTFGSGTRLTVV.

V usage is TRBV7-9 and J usage is TRBJ1-1; D perhaps matches TRBD1 (5 bases). CDR3 length: 16 residues. Germline-derived CDR1 and CDR2 are SEHNR and FQNEAQ (reference sequence). The ends were cut back, 5 bases at V and 2 bases at J, with 18 bases in the middle. The CDR3 reads CASSVQPGRPNTEAFF. The CDR3 DNA reads TGTGCCAGCAGCGTTCAACCGGGACGACCCAACACTGAAGCTTTCTTT.